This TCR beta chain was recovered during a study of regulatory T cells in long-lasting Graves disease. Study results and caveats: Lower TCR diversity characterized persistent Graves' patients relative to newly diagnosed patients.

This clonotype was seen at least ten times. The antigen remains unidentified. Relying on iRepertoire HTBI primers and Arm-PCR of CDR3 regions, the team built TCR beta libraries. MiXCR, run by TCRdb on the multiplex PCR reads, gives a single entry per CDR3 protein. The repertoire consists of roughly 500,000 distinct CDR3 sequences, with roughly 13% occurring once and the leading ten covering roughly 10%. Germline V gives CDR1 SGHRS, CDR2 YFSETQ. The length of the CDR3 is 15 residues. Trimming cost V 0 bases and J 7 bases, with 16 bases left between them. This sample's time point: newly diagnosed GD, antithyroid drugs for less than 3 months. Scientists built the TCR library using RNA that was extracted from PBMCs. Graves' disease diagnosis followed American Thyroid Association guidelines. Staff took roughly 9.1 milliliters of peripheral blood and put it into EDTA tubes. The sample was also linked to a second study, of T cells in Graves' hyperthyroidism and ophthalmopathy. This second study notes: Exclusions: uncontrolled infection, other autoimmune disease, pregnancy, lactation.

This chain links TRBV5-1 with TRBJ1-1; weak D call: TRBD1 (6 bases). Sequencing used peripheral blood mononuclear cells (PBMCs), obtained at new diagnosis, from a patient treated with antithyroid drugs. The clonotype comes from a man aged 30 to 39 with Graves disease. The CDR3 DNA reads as TGCGCCAGCAGCTTGGGGGAGGTGAGGGGGTATGAAGCTTTCTTT. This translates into CASSLGEVRGYEAFF.